The 28 T cell receptor beta chains given below trace back to one sample, sequenced in a study of cytomegalovirus exposure and HLA in healthy donors. Amplification used 60 Vbeta primers and 13 Jbeta primers. Measured with immunoSEQ multiplex PCR; TCRdb has only the in-frame clones, and not every one. The repertoire includes around 220,000 clones, 75% to 85% of them detected once, and around 1.4% sits in the top ten. Sequencing was done on a sample of PBMCs. These receptors originate from a girl aged 10-17 years in good health and CMV-seronegative.

This chain connects TRBV28 to TRBJ1-1, with TRBD1 identical over 9 bases. Germline V gene data show CDR1 as MDHEN and CDR2 as SYDVKM. The CDR3 length is 19 residues. With V trimmed by 3 bases and J by 1 base, 15 bases remained unmatched. CDR3 bases: TGTGCCAGCAGTTTGTATACCTCCGGGACAGGGTCCTCGAACACTGAAGCTTTCTTT. It encodes CASSLYTSGTGSSNTEAFF.

The rearrangement joins TRBV30 to TRBJ1-2, with 8 bases that match TRBD1. This CDR3 is 14 amino acids long. Germline assignment: CDR1 GTSNPN and CDR2 SVGIG (reference sequence). V dropped 2 bases and J dropped 4; count of bases not matched to a gene: 6. DNA for the CDR3: TGTGCCTGGAGTACCGGACAGGGAGGCTATGGCTACACCTTC. The encoded protein is CAWSTGQGGYGYTF.

The V and J genes are TRBV30 and TRBJ2-1; unclear D gene. V was shortened by 0 bases and J by 6 bases, with 9 bases between the two germline ends. The CDR3 totals 13 residues. Germline values: CDR1 GTSNPN, CDR2 SVGIG (reference sequence). CDR3: CAWSVLLPNEQFF. In nucleotides, the CDR3 is TGTGCCTGGAGTGTACTTCTACCCAATGAGCAGTTCTTC. Using reference TRBV30 and TRBJ2-1 for the parts outside the CDR3, the full variable domain is SQTIHQWPATLVQPVGSPLSLECTVEGTSNPNLYWYRQAAGRGLQLLFYSVGIGQISSEVPQNLSASRPQDRQFILSSKKLLLSDSGFYLCAWSVLLPNEQFFGPGTRLTVL.

The genes are TRBV9 and TRBJ2-7; D possibly corresponds to TRBD2 (6 bases). The germline V gene has CDR1 SGDLS and CDR2 YYNGEE. Trimming removed 0 bases from V and 7 bases from J, with 14 bases in between. The CDR3 is 14 amino acids. CDR3 sequence: CASSVEQTRGEQYF. For the CDR3, the DNA is TGTGCCAGCAGCGTAGAACAGACTAGAGGGGAGCAGTACTTC.

In its sample, this clone was seen once. The chain couples TRBV7-3 to TRBJ2-1; tentatively, D is TRBD2 (6 bases). Trimming cost V 5 bases and J 12 bases, with 14 bases left between them. In germline, CDR1 is SGHTA, CDR2 FQGTGA. CDR3 size: 12 residues. Here the CDR3 DNA reads TGTGCCAGCAGCCCGGCTGGGACTCCGCAGTTCTTC. Encoded protein: CASSPAGTPQFF.

The chain links TRBV28 to TRBJ1-1; possible D gene TRBD1, 5 bases. This CDR3 is built from 15 residues. Trimming cost V 2 bases and J 10 bases, with 20 bases left between them. CDR1 is MDHEN, CDR2 SYDVKM, per germline. The CDR3 loop is CASSLGGSSPHRAFF. The CDR3 coding sequence is TGTGCCAGCAGTTTAGGGGGGTCCAGCCCCCACCGAGCTTTCTTT.

In this sample, this clone turned up once. The V call is TRBV6-1, the J call TRBJ2-1; D not resolved. Trimming left V 2 bases short and J 5 bases short, with 13 bases between. Germline CDR1 and CDR2: MNHNS and SASEGT. CDR3 length equals 15 residues. CDR3 sequence (DNA): TGTGCCAGCAGTGAACTTGCAGGCCTCAACAATGAGCAGTTCTTC. Translation: CASSELAGLNNEQFF.

This chain uses TRBV13 with TRBJ2-7, with TRBD2 as a possible D gene (6 bases). Trimming removed 2 bases at V and 1 base at J, with 12 bases between. CDR1 is PRHDT and CDR2 is FYEKMQ in the germline V gene (reference sequence). This CDR3 has 15 residues. The DNA of the CDR3 is TGTGCCAGCAGCTTACAAACTAGCCGTTCCTACGAGCAGTACTTC. Residues: CASSLQTSRSYEQYF.

The gene calls are TRBV5-4 and TRBJ2-1; weak D call: TRBD1 (6 bases). CDR1 is SGHNT and CDR2 is YYREEE in the germline V gene (reference sequence). Trimming pared 6 bases from V and 0 bases from J, leaving 16 bases between. The CDR3 is 16 amino acids. The DNA for the CDR3 is TGTGCCAGCACCCTTAGATCAGGGGCCTCCTACAATGAGCAGTTCTTC. The encoded protein is CASTLRSGASYNEQFF. Together with reference TRBV5-4 and TRBJ2-1, the CDR3 gives the full variable domain: ETGVTQSPTHLIKTRGQQVTLRCSSQSGHNTVSWYQQALGQGPQFIFQYYREEENGRGNFPPRFSGLQFPNYSSELNVNALELDDSALYLCASTLRSGASYNEQFFGPGTRLTVL.

The rearrangement joins TRBV2 to TRBJ2-1; D gene uncertain. CDR3 length: 11 amino acids. Germline V CDR1 and CDR2: SNHLY, FYNNEI. V lost 7 bases and J 2 bases, leaving 3 bases between the germline ends. This CDR3 is CASTAYNEQFF. The DNA for the CDR3 is TGTGCCAGCACGGCCTACAATGAGCAGTTCTTC.

The CDR3 region has the DNA TGCGCCAGCAGCTCACAGGGGTCCCGAGGCTACGAGCAGTACTTC. Translated, it gives CASSSQGSRGYEQYF. The chain recombines TRBV5-1 with TRBJ2-7, with 7 bases aligning to TRBD1. This CDR3 is built from 15 residues. The V gene's germline CDR1 is SGHRS and CDR2 YFSETQ. The trim removed 3 bases at V and 3 bases at J, leaving 9 bases unmatched.

This sequence joins TRBV29-1 and TRBJ2-1; the D gene is possibly TRBD1 (6 bases). Trimming removed 3 bases at V and 5 bases at J, with 11 bases between. CDR3 length: 13 residues. Germline V lookup: CDR1 SQVTM, CDR2 ANQGSEA. The CDR3 reads CSVEGTYDNEQFF. The CDR3 nucleotides are TGCAGCGTTGAGGGGACATATGACAATGAGCAGTTCTTC.

This clone was seen a few times. The chain employs TRBV6-6 and TRBJ2-3, with 9 bases fitting TRBD2. CDR1 is MNHNY, CDR2 SVGAGI, per germline (reference sequence). The CDR3 runs to 13 residues. Unmatched junction bases numbered 2, after V lost 6 bases and J lost 4 bases. The CDR3 DNA reads TGTGCCAGCAGGCGGGGGGGTGCAGATACGCAGTATTTT. Its translation: CASRRGGADTQYF.

This chain uses TRBV10-3 with TRBJ1-4; D gene uncertain. Germline V gene sequence: CDR1 ENHRY, CDR2 SYGVKD. Trimming removed 0 bases from V and 7 bases from J, with 6 bases in between. The CDR3 extends over 13 amino acids. The CDR3 region is CAISESPSEKLFF. CDR3 nucleotide sequence: TGTGCCATCAGTGAGTCCCCGTCTGAAAAACTGTTTTTT.

The CDR3 sequence is CASRLGQGINQPQHF. Written as DNA, the CDR3 is TGCGCCAGCAGATTGGGACAGGGGATAAATCAGCCCCAGCATTTT. V usage is TRBV10-2 and J usage is TRBJ1-5; 10 bases match TRBD1. The CDR3 is 15 residues long. Germline V gives CDR1 WSHSY, CDR2 SAAADI. The junction had 6 bases not matched to a gene; V was cut back by 6 bases and J by 4 bases.

The chain joins TRBV5-6 to TRBJ1-1; D unresolved. Germline V gives CDR1 SGHDT, CDR2 YYEEEE. The CDR3 contains 15 residues. With 2 bases removed from V and 5 bases from J, the gap between germline ends came to 16 bases. This CDR3 is CASSFRGRSSTEAFF. The DNA of the CDR3 is TGTGCCAGCAGCTTCAGAGGGCGTTCGAGTACTGAAGCTTTCTTT.

There are a few counts of this clone. Here the CDR3 reads CASSQDREGEQFF. CDR3 DNA sequence: TGCGCCAGCAGCCAAGATCGGGAAGGTGAGCAGTTCTTC. V is TRBV4-3 and J is TRBJ2-1; D is possibly TRBD2 (5 bases). This CDR3 contains 13 residues. V lost 0 bases to trimming and J lost 9 bases, with 9 bases between them. The germline V gene encodes CDR1 LGHNA and CDR2 YSLEER.

This clone occurred once. This chain uses TRBV5-1 with TRBJ2-5; TRBD2 aligns across 9 bases. The length of the CDR3 is 14 residues. The V segment lost 4 bases and the J segment 5 bases; nucleotides outside the gene matches: 6. From germline, CDR1 is SGHRS and CDR2 YFSETQ. CDR3 loop: CASSPAGGFETQYF. In DNA form, the CDR3 reads TGCGCCAGCAGCCCAGCGGGAGGTTTCGAGACCCAGTACTTC.

The chain uses TRBV27 and TRBJ1-2; D possibly corresponds to TRBD1 (5 bases). This CDR3 has 13 amino acids. Trimming left V 0 bases short and J 8 bases short, with 10 bases between. Germline CDR1 is MNHEY and CDR2 is SMNVEV (reference sequence). The CDR3 bases are TGTGCCAGCAGTTTATCAGGGGTGTACGGCTACACCTTC. This encodes CASSLSGVYGYTF.

This sequence joins TRBV10-1 and TRBJ2-4; 9 bases agree with TRBD2. Looked up from germline, CDR1 is WNHNN and CDR2 is SYGVQD (reference sequence). Trimming cost V 8 bases and J 3 bases; bases outside gene matches: 23. The CDR3 is 20 residues long. As DNA, the CDR3 is TGCGCCAGCTTACCCACTCAGATATTGCTAGCGGGGAAGGTCAAAAACATTCAGTACTTC. Protein sequence: CASLPTQILLAGKVKNIQYF.

This clone was seen at least ten times. The chain has TRBV6-4 and TRBJ2-6, with no clear D. With 0 bases removed from V and 0 bases from J, the gap between germline ends came to 3 bases. CDR1 and CDR2 from the germline V gene are MRHNA and SNTAGT. The CDR3 is 15 residues long. CDR3 nucleotides: TGTGCCAGCAGTGACTCACACTCTGGGGCCAACGTCCTGACTTTC. This sequence encodes CASSDSHSGANVLTF.

V is TRBV19 and J is TRBJ2-1; 10 bases map to TRBD2. The V and J ends lost 7 bases and 6 bases, in that order; junction bases with no gene match: 9. The CDR3 spans 15 residues. Germline V lookup: CDR1 LNHDA, CDR2 SQIVND (reference sequence). CDR3: CASNLAGGTPNEQFF. The DNA of the CDR3 is TGTGCCAGTAACTTAGCGGGAGGTACACCCAATGAGCAGTTCTTC.

V and J are TRBV18 and TRBJ2-3, with D hard to call. The V and J ends lost 2 bases and 0 bases respectively, with 6 bases between them. Germline loops: CDR1 KGHSH, CDR2 LQKENI. This CDR3 contains 14 residues. Here the CDR3 DNA reads TGTGCCAGCTCACCAATCACTAGCACAGATACGCAGTATTTT. Translating gives CASSPITSTDTQYF.

The CDR3 sequence is CASPSARGSTEAFF. In DNA, the CDR3 is TGTGCCAGCCCTTCCGCTAGGGGGAGCACTGAAGCTTTCTTT. The gene calls are TRBV2 and TRBJ1-1; possibly TRBD1 for D (6 bases). Germline loops: CDR1 SNHLY, CDR2 FYNNEI. This CDR3 is 14 amino acids long. Trimming shortened V by 8 bases and J by 4 bases, and 17 bases separated the two germline ends.

This rearrangement joins TRBV6-1 to TRBJ1-1, with TRBD1 identical over 9 bases. The CDR3 runs 14 residues. V shed 3 bases and J 4 bases; nucleotides not matched to a gene: 3. Germline V CDR1 and CDR2: MNHNS, SASEGT. CDR3 sequence: CASSEGQGFTEAFF. The CDR3 DNA reads TGTGCCAGCAGTGAGGGACAGGGCTTCACTGAAGCTTTCTTT.

This rearrangement joins TRBV28 to TRBJ2-1, with TRBD2 as a possible D gene (6 bases). The CDR3 covers 15 residues. The germline gives CDR1 MDHEN, CDR2 SYDVKM. With 6 bases removed from V and 5 bases from J, the gap between germline ends came to 17 bases. The chain's CDR3 is CASRNGGRTNNEQFF. As DNA, the CDR3 is TGTGCCAGCAGAAACGGAGGGAGGACCAACAATGAGCAGTTCTTC.

This clone came up a few times. V and J are TRBV7-9 and TRBJ2-7, with 9 nucleotides matching TRBD1. V was clipped by 5 bases and J by 4 bases; unmatched bases: 9. The CDR3 sequence is 15 residues long. Germline CDR1 SEHNR, CDR2 FQNEAQ (reference sequence). The CDR3 loop is CASSTTRDRAYEQYF. The CDR3 region has the DNA TGTGCCAGCAGCACCACCCGGGACAGGGCATACGAGCAGTACTTC.

This clone was recorded a few times. The chain couples TRBV6-5 to TRBJ2-2, with D perhaps TRBD1 (5 bases). CDR1 MNHEY and CDR2 SVGAGI come from the germline V gene. CDR3 size: 14 residues. With 6 bases removed from V and 2 bases from J, the gap between germline ends came to 10 bases. The DNA of the CDR3 is TGTGCCAGCAGCTTGACAGTTAACACCGGGGAGCTGTTTTTT. Its translation is CASSLTVNTGELFF.